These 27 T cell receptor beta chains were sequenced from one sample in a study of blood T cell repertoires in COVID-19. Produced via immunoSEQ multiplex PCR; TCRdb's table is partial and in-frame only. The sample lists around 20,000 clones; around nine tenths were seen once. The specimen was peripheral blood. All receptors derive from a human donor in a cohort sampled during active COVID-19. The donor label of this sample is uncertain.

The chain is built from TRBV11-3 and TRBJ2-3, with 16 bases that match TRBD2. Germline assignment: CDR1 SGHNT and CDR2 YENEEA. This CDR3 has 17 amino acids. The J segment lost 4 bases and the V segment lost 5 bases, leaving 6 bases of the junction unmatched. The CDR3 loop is CASSLGLAGGQPDTQYF. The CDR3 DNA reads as TGTGCCAGCAGCCTGGGACTAGCGGGAGGGCAACCAGATACGCAGTATTTT.

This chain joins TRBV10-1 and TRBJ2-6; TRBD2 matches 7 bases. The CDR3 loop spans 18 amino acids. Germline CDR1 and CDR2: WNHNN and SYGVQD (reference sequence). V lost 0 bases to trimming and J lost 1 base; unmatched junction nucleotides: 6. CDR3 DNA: TGCGCCAGCAGTGAGTCGACTCGGGGAGGGTCTGGGGCCAACGTCCTGACTTTC. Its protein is CASSESTRGGSGANVLTF.

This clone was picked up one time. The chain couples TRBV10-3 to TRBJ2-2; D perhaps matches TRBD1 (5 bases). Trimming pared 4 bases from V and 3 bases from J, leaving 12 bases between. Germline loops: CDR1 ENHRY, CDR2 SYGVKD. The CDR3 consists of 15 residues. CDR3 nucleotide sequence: TGTGCCATCAGTGGTGTCCAGGGTCACACCGGGGAGCTGTTTTTT. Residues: CAISGVQGHTGELFF.

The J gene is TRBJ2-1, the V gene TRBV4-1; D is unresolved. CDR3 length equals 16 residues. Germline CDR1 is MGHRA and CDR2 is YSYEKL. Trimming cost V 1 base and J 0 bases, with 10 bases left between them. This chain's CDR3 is CASSQANLVSYNEQFF. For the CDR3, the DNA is TGCGCCAGCAGCCAAGCCAACTTAGTCTCCTACAATGAGCAGTTCTTC.

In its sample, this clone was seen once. CDR3 sequence: CASSLLQGTKNIQYF. The CDR3 nucleotides read TGCGCCAGCAGCTTGTTGCAGGGCACCAAAAACATTCAGTACTTC. The chain couples TRBV5-1 to TRBJ2-4; tentatively, D is TRBD1 (5 bases). CDR1 and CDR2 (germline): SGHRS, YFSETQ. The CDR3 has 15 residues. V dropped 1 base and J dropped 2 bases, with 10 bases sitting between them. The full variable domain, completed using reference TRBV5-1 and TRBJ2-4, is KAGVTQTPRYLIKTRGQQVTLSCSPISGHRSVSWYQQTPGQGLQFLFEYFSETQRNKGNFPGRFSGRQFSNSRSEMNVSTLELGDSALYLCASSLLQGTKNIQYFGAGTRLSVL.

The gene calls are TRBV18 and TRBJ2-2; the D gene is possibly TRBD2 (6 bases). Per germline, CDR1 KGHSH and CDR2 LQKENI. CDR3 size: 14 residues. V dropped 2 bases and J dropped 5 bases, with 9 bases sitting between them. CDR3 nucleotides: TGTGCCAGCTCACCAGGCGGGATGACCGGGGAGCTGTTTTTT. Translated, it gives CASSPGGMTGELFF.

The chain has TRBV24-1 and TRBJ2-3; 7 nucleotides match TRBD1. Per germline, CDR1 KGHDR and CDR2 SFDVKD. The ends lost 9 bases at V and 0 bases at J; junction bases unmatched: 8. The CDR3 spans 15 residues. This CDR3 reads CATRPGTASTDTQYF. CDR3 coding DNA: TGTGCCACCCGGCCCGGGACAGCAAGCACAGATACGCAGTATTTT.

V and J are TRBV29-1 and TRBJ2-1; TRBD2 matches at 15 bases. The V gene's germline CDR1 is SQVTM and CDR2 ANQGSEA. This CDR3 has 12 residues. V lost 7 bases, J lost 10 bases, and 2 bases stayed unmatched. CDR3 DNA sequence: TGCAGCGGCGGACTAGCGGGAGGGGAGCAGTTCTTC. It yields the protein CSGGLAGGEQFF.

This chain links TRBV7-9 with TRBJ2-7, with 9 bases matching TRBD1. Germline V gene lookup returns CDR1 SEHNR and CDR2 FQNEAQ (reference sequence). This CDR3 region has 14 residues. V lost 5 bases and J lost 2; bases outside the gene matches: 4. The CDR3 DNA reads TGTGCCAGCAGCACGGACAGGGGCCCCTACGAGCAGTACTTC. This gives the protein CASSTDRGPYEQYF.

The CDR3 DNA reads TGTGCCAGCAGCCTGACATTGGGTTCACCCCTCCACTTT. Its protein is CASSLTLGSPLHF. The V call is TRBV7-9, the J call TRBJ1-6, with D unresolved. Trimming removed 5 bases at V and 9 bases at J, with 11 bases between. CDR3 length: 13 amino acids. CDR1 is SEHNR, CDR2 FQNEAQ, per germline (reference sequence).

Here the CDR3 reads CASSRRLAGDTGELFF. Here the CDR3 DNA reads TGTGCCAGCAGCCGAAGGCTAGCGGGAGACACCGGGGAGCTGTTTTTT. This chain links TRBV2 with TRBJ2-2, with TRBD2 matching 10 bases. Germline values: CDR1 SNHLY, CDR2 FYNNEI. CDR3 length equals 16 residues. V shed 6 bases, J shed 3 bases, and the junction held 7 bases outside the gene matches.

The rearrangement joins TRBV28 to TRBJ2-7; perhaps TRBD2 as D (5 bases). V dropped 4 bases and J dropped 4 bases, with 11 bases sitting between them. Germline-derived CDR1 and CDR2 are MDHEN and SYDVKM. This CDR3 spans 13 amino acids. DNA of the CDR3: TGTGCCAGCAGTTGGGGAGAGGTTTACGAGCAGTACTTC. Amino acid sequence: CASSWGEVYEQYF.

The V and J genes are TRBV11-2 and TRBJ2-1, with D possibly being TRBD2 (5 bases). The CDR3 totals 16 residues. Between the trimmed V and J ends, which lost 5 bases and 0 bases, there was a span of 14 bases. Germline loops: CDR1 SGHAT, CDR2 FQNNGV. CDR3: CASSSTRALSYNEQFF. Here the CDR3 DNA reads TGTGCCAGCAGCAGCACTAGAGCTCTCTCCTACAATGAGCAGTTCTTC. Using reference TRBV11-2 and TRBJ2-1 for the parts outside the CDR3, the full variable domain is EAGVAQSPRYKIIEKRQSVAFWCNPISGHATLYWYQQILGQGPKLLIQFQNNGVVDDSQLPKDRFSAERLKGVDSTLKIQPAKLEDSAVYLCASSSTRALSYNEQFFGPGTRLTVL.

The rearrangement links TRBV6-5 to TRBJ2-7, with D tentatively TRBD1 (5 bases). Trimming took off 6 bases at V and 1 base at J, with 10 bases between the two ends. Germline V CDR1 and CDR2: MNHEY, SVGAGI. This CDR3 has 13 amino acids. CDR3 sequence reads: CASSSDRSYEQYF. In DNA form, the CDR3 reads TGTGCCAGCAGCTCTGACAGATCCTACGAGCAGTACTTC.

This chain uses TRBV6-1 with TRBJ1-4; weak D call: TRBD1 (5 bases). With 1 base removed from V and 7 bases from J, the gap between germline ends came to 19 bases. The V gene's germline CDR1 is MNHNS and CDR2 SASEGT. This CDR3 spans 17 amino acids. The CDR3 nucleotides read TGTGCCAGCAGTGAAGGCGGGGGTCGGATCGTCAGTGAAAAACTGTTTTTT. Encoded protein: CASSEGGGRIVSEKLFF.

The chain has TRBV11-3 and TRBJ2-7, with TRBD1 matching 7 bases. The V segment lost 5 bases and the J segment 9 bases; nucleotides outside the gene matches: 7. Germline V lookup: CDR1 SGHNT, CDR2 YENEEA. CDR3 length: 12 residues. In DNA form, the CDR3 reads TGTGCCAGCAGCCCTACAGGGGTAGTGCAGTACTTC. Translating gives CASSPTGVVQYF.

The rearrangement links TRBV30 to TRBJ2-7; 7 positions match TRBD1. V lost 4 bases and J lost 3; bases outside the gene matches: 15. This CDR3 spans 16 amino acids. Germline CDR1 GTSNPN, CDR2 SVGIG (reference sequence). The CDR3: CAWTPGRTGLHYEQYF. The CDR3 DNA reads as TGTGCCTGGACCCCAGGACGGACAGGCTTACACTACGAGCAGTACTTC.

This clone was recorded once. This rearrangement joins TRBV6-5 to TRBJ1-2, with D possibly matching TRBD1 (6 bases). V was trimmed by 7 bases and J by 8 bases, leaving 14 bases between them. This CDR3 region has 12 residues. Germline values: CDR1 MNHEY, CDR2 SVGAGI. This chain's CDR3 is CASIKGTFGYTF. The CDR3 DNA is TGTGCCAGCATAAAGGGGACATTCGGCTACACCTTC.

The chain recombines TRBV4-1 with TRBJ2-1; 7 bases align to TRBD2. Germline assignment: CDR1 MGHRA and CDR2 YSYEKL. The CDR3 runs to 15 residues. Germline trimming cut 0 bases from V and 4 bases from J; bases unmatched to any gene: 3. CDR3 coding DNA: TGCGCCAGCAGCCAAGATCCGGGAGGTTACAATGAGCAGTTCTTC. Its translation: CASSQDPGGYNEQFF.

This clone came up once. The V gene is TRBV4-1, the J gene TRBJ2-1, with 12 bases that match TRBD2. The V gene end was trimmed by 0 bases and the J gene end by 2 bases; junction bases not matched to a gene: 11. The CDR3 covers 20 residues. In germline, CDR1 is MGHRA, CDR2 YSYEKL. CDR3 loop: CASSQEEPTSGRGPYNEQFF. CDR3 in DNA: TGCGCCAGCAGCCAAGAGGAACCGACTAGCGGGAGAGGCCCCTACAATGAGCAGTTCTTC.

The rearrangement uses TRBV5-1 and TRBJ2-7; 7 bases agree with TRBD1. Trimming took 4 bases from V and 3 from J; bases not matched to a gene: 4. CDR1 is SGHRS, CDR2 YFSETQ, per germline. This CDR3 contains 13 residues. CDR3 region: CASSLDRIYEQYF. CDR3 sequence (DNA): TGCGCCAGCAGCCTGGACAGGATCTACGAGCAGTACTTC.

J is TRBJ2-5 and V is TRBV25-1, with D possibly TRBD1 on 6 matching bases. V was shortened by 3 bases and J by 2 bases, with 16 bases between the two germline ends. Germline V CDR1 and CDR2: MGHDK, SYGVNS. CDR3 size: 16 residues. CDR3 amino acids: CASSEGAGREQETQYF. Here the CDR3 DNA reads TGTGCCAGCAGTGAGGGGGCAGGGCGTGAACAAGAGACCCAGTACTTC. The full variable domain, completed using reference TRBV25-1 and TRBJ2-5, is EADIYQTPRYLVIGTGKKITLECSQTMGHDKMYWYQQDPGMELHLIHYSYGVNSTEKGDLSSESTVSRIRTEHFPLTLESARPSHTSQYLCASSEGAGREQETQYFGPGTRLLVL.

The CDR3 sequence: CATSGTEETQYF. The CDR3 DNA sequence: TGTGCCACCAGTGGGACAGAAGAGACCCAGTACTTC. The gene calls are TRBV24-1 and TRBJ2-5; a weak D match, TRBD1 (6 bases). The CDR3 is 12 amino acids. V was clipped by 5 bases and J by 3 bases, with 6 bases between them. Germline V CDR1 and CDR2: KGHDR, SFDVKD.

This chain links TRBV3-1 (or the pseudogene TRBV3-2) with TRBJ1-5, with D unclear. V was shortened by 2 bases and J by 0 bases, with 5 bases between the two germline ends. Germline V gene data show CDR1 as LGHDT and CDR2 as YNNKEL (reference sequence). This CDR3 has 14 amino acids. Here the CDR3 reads CASSQLYSNQPQHF. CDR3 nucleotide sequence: TGTGCCAGCAGCCAACTCTATAGCAATCAGCCCCAGCATTTT.

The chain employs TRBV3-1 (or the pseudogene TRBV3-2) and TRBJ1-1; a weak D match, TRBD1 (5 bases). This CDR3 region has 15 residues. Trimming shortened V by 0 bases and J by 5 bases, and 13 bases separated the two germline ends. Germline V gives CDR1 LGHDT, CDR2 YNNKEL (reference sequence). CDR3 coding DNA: TGTGCCAGCAGCCAAGATTGGCACCCAGGGACTGAAGCTTTCTTT. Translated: CASSQDWHPGTEAFF.

The CDR3 spells CASSNLAGGFTDTQYF. The CDR3 DNA reads as TGTGCCAGCAGTAACCTAGCGGGTGGGTTTACAGATACGCAGTATTTT. The V call is TRBV27, the J call TRBJ2-3; TRBD2 aligns across 8 bases. V lost 5 bases to trimming and J lost 3 bases; unmatched junction nucleotides: 10. Germline CDR1 reads MNHEY; CDR2 reads SMNVEV (reference sequence). This CDR3 contains 16 residues.

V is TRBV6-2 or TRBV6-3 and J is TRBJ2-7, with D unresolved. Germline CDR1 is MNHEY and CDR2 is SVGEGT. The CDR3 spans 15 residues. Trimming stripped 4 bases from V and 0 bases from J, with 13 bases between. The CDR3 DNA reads TGTGCCAGCAGTTCCCCCCGACTTCCCTCCTACGAGCAGTACTTC. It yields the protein CASSSPRLPSYEQYF.